Listed here are 17 T cell receptor beta chains from one sample, sequenced in a study of blood T cell repertoires in COVID-19. Sequencing used immunoSEQ multiplex PCR; TCRdb keeps in-frame clones, though not all of them. The repertoire has around 94,000 clones, more than 75% of them found once; the top ten carry 4.5%. Sequencing was performed on peripheral blood. These receptors came from a human donor in a cohort sampled during active COVID-19.

This clone was detected only once. The rearrangement joins TRBV10-3 to TRBJ1-2; perhaps TRBD1 as D (6 bases). Germline V lookup: CDR1 ENHRY, CDR2 SYGVKD. Deletions cut 0 bases from V and 5 bases from J, with 13 bases between. The CDR3 length is 15 residues. The CDR3 reads CAISESGRGSYGYTF. CDR3 DNA: TGTGCCATCAGTGAGTCTGGCAGGGGTTCATATGGCTACACCTTC.

V usage is TRBV28 and J usage is TRBJ1-6; D is uncertain. The CDR3 sequence is 13 residues long. Germline assignment: CDR1 MDHEN and CDR2 SYDVKM. V was pared by 4 bases and J by 3 bases, with 4 bases between. The CDR3 sequence is CASSSFYNSPLHF. CDR3 nucleotide sequence: TGTGCCAGCAGTTCGTTCTATAATTCACCCCTCCACTTT.

This clone was seen a single time. V is TRBV5-1 and J is TRBJ2-5; TRBD2 aligns across 7 bases. Losses at the gene ends were 0 bases for V and 5 bases for J; bases not matched to a gene: 7. CDR3 size: 15 residues. CDR1 is SGHRS, CDR2 YFSETQ, per germline. In DNA form, the CDR3 reads TGCGCCAGCAGCTTGGCAAGCGGGGCGGGGGAGACCCAGTACTTC. As protein: CASSLASGAGETQYF.

The chain couples TRBV5-4 to TRBJ1-2; the D gene is possibly TRBD1 (5 bases). Germline-derived CDR1 and CDR2 are SGHNT and YYREEE (reference sequence). With 2 bases removed from V and 8 bases from J, the gap between germline ends came to 16 bases. This CDR3 contains 14 residues. CDR3 in DNA: TGTGCCAGCAGCTTTGGCAGGGCTCTCCAGGGCTACACCTTC. Its translation is CASSFGRALQGYTF.

This clone was detected many times. The CDR3 DNA reads as TGTGCCAGCAAGAGAGGGGGCAAAGAGACCCAGTACTTC. Protein sequence: CASKRGGKETQYF. The J gene is TRBJ2-5, the V gene TRBV28; 7 bases are a match to TRBD1. Germline V CDR1 and CDR2: MDHEN, SYDVKM. With 7 bases clipped from V and 3 bases from J, the junction kept 5 bases outside the gene matches. The CDR3 length is 13 residues.

The chain carries TRBV7-6 and TRBJ2-3; weak D call: TRBD1 (6 bases). This CDR3 has 16 amino acids. Germline V lookup: CDR1 SGHVS, CDR2 FNYEAQ. With 5 bases removed from V and 2 bases from J, the gap between germline ends came to 17 bases. Here the CDR3 reads CASSNQYRDNTDTQYF. The CDR3 DNA is TGTGCCAGCAGCAACCAATACCGGGACAACACAGATACGCAGTATTTT.

The rearrangement uses TRBV5-5 and TRBJ1-5, with D maybe TRBD1 (5 bases). The CDR3 has 16 residues. CDR1 and CDR2 from the germline V gene are SGHKS and YYEKEE (reference sequence). V lost 0 bases and J 1 base, leaving 11 bases between the germline ends. The CDR3 DNA follows: TGTGCCAGCAGCTTGGCTGCGGGGGGGAGCAATCAGCCCCAGCATTTT. Encoded protein: CASSLAAGGSNQPQHF.

The V gene is TRBV11-3, the J gene TRBJ1-4; D remains unclear. CDR1 is SGHNT and CDR2 is YENEEA in the germline V gene. The CDR3 consists of 12 residues. Trimming shortened V by 3 bases and J by 7 bases, and 6 bases separated the two germline ends. CDR3 nucleotide sequence: TGTGCCAGCAGCTTCTCGGGTGAAAAACTGTTTTTT. Protein: CASSFSGEKLFF. The full variable domain, completed using reference TRBV11-3 and TRBJ1-4, is EAGVVQSPRYKIIEKKQPVAFWCNPISGHNTLYWYLQNLGQGPELLIRYENEEAVDDSQLPKDRFSAERLKGVDSTLKIQPAELGDSAVYLCASSFSGEKLFFGSGTQLSVL.

The V gene is TRBV6-5, the J gene TRBJ2-7; 8 positions agree with TRBD2. This CDR3 is 14 amino acids long. With V trimmed by 6 bases and J by 6 bases, 10 bases remained unmatched. Germline values: CDR1 MNHEY, CDR2 SVGAGI. The CDR3 reads CASRSGGAFSEQYF. In DNA form, the CDR3 reads TGTGCCAGCAGATCCGGGGGGGCCTTCTCCGAGCAGTACTTC.

This rearrangement joins TRBV27 to TRBJ1-6; perhaps TRBD1 as D (5 bases). V lost 3 bases and J lost 10, with 13 bases in between. This CDR3 contains 14 residues. Germline V gene sequence: CDR1 MNHEY, CDR2 SMNVEV (reference sequence). The CDR3 loop is CASSFRAAGSPLHF. CDR3 DNA sequence: TGTGCCAGCAGTTTCAGGGCGGCCGGGTCACCCCTCCACTTT.

V usage is TRBV5-7 and J usage is TRBJ2-7, with a tentative D call TRBD1 (5 bases). TRBV5-7 is filed as an ORF, its function uncertain. V was pared by 4 bases and J by 4 bases, with 30 bases between. The CDR3 has 19 residues. In DNA, the CDR3 is TGTGCCAGCAGCCTCCCGAGGACACAAGAGGCGAGTTTGATTTACGAGCAGTACTTC. Amino acid sequence: CASSLPRTQEASLIYEQYF.

The chain uses TRBV12-3 or TRBV12-4 and TRBJ1-1; unclear D gene. The ends were cut back, 6 bases at V and 0 bases at J, with 8 bases in the middle. The CDR3 sequence is 13 residues long. The DNA for the CDR3 is TGTGCCAGCAGCTCCCTTGTGAACACTGAAGCTTTCTTT. Encoded protein: CASSSLVNTEAFF.

The chain has TRBV10-3 and TRBJ1-1; 8 bases align to TRBD1. CDR3 size: 14 residues. Unmatched junction bases numbered 7, after V lost 6 bases and J lost 4 bases. CDR1 and CDR2 from the germline V gene are ENHRY and SYGVKD. Written as DNA, the CDR3 is TGTGCCATCAGAGAACAGGGGGGTTTCACTGAAGCTTTCTTT. It is translated as CAIREQGGFTEAFF.

The gene calls are TRBV6-6 and TRBJ2-1; maybe TRBD2 (7 bases). Trimming removed 4 bases at V and 9 bases at J, with 19 bases between. Germline CDR1 is MNHNY and CDR2 is SVGAGI (reference sequence). This CDR3 is 15 amino acids long. The CDR3 coding sequence is TGTGCCAGCAGTTGGGACTACGGGGGGCCTAGTGAGCAGTTCTTC. Translated: CASSWDYGGPSEQFF.

The J gene is TRBJ2-2, the V gene TRBV11-2, with D possibly matching TRBD1 (5 bases). The CDR3 contains 15 residues. CDR1 is SGHAT, CDR2 FQNNGV, per germline. With 5 bases removed from V and 2 bases from J, the gap between germline ends came to 12 bases. The CDR3 coding sequence is TGTGCCAGCAGCCAAATAAGGGGTAACACCGGGGAGCTGTTTTTT. This encodes CASSQIRGNTGELFF.

V usage is TRBV18 and J usage is TRBJ1-6, with D unclear. V was clipped by 2 bases and J by 0 bases, with 5 bases between them. The CDR3 contains 15 residues. Per germline, CDR1 KGHSH and CDR2 LQKENI. In DNA, the CDR3 is TGTGCCAGCTCACCAAACAGCTCCTATAATTCACCCCTCCACTTT. Its translation: CASSPNSSYNSPLHF.

The chain couples TRBV3-1 (or the pseudogene TRBV3-2) to TRBJ2-3; TRBD2 matches 10 bases. Germline V gene lookup returns CDR1 LGHDT and CDR2 YNNKEL (reference sequence). This CDR3 spans 18 amino acids. J was trimmed by 2 bases and V by 3 bases; bases with no gene match: 11. The DNA of the CDR3 is TGTGCCAGCAGCCACGTTACACTAGCGGGGCTTATCACAGATACGCAGTATTTT. This sequence encodes CASSHVTLAGLITDTQYF.